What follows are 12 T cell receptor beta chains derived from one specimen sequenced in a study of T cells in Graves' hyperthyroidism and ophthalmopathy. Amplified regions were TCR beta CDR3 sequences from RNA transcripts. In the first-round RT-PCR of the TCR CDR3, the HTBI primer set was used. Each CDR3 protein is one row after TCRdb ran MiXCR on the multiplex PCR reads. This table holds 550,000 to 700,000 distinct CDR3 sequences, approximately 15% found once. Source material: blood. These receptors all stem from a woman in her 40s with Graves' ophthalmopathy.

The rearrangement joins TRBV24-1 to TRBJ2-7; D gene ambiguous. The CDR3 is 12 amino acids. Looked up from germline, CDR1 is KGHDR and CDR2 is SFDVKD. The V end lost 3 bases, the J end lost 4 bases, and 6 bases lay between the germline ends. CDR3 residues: CATSDAKYEQYF. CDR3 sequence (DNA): TGTGCCACCAGTGATGCAAAATACGAGCAGTACTTC.

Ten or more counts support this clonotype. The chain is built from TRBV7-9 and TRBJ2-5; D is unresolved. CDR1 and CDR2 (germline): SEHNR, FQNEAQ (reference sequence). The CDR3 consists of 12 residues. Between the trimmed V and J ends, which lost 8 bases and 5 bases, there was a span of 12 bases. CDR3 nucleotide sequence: TGTGCCAGCCGTCTTCTAGGCGAGACCCAGTACTTC. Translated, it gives CASRLLGETQYF. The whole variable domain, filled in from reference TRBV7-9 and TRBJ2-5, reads DTGVSQNPRHKITKRGQNVTFRCDPISEHNRLYWYRQTLGQGPEFLTYFQNEAQLEKSRLLSDRFSAERPKGSFSTLEIQRTEQGDSAMYLCASRLLGETQYFGPGTRLLVL.

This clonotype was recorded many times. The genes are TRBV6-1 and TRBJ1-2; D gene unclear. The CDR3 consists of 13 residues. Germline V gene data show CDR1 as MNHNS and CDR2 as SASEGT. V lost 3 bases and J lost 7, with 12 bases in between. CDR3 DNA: TGTGCCAGCAGTGAGATGGTACTGGGTGGCTACACCTTC. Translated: CASSEMVLGGYTF.

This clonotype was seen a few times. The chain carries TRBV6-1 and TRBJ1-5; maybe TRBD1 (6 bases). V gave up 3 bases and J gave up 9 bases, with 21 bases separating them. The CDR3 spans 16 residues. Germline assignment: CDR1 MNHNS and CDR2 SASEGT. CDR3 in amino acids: CASSEIRGGVVGPQHF. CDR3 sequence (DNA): TGTGCCAGCAGTGAGATCAGAGGGGGGGTGGTGGGGCCCCAGCATTTT.

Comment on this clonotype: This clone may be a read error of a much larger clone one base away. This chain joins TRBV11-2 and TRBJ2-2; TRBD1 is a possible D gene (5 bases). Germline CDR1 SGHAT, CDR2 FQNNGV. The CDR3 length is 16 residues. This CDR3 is CDSSLEPRVSTGELFF. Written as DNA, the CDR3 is TGTGACAGCAGCTTAGAGCCCAGGGTATCCACCGGGGAGCTGTTTTTT. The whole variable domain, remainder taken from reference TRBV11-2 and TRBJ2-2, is EAGVAQSPRYKIIEKRQSVAFWCNPISGHATLYWYQQILGQGPKLLIQFQNNGVVDDSQLPKDRFSAERLKGVDSTLKIQPAKLEDSAVYLCDSSLEPRVSTGELFFGEGSRLTVL.

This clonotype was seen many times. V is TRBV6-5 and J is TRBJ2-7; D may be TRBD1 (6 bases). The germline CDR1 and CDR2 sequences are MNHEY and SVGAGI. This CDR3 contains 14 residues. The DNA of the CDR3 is TGTGCAAGTCATTGGGACACGTCCCCCTACGAGCAGTACTTC. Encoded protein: CASHWDTSPYEQYF.

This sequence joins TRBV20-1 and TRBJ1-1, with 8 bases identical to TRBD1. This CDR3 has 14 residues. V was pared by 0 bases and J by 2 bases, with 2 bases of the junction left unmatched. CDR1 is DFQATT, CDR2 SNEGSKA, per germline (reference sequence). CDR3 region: CSARDTGGNTEAFF. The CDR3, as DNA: TGCAGTGCTAGAGATACAGGGGGTAACACTGAAGCTTTCTTT.

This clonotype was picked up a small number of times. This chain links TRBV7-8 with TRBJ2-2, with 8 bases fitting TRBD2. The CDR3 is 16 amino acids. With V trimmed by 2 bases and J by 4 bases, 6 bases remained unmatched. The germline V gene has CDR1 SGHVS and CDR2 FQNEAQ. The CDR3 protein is CASSLYGGRSTGELFF. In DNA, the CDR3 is TGTGCCAGCAGCTTATACGGCGGGAGGAGCACCGGGGAGCTGTTTTTT.

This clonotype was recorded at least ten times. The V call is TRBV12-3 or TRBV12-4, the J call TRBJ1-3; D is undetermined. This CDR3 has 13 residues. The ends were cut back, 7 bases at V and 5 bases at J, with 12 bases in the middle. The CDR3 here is CASTEDLRNTIYF. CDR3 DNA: TGTGCCAGCACCGAGGACCTTAGAAACACCATATATTTT.

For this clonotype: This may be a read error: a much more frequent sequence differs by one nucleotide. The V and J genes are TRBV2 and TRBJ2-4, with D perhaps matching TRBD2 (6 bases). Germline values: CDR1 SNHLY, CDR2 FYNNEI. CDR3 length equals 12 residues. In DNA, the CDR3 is TGTGCCACCAGTGGTAGCGGAAACATTCAGTACTTC. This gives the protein CATSGSGNIQYF.

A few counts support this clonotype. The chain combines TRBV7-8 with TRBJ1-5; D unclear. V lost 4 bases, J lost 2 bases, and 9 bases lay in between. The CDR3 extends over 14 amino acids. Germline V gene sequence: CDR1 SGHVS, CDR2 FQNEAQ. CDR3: CASSSDGGNQPQHF. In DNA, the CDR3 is TGTGCCAGCAGCTCGGATGGGGGCAATCAGCCCCAGCATTTT.

CDR3 amino acids: CSPDPGLAKGAFF. DNA of the CDR3: TGCAGCCCGGATCCGGGACTTGCTAAGGGGGCTTTCTTT. The J gene is TRBJ1-1, the V gene TRBV29-1, with D possibly being TRBD1 (5 bases). CDR3 size: 13 residues. V lost 8 bases to trimming and J lost 11 bases, with 24 bases between them. The germline V gene encodes CDR1 SQVTM and CDR2 ANQGSEA.